The 27 T cell receptor beta chains below all came from one sample that was sequenced in a study of cytomegalovirus exposure and HLA in healthy donors. The PCR was carried out with 60 Vbeta primers and 13 Jbeta primers. The data were produced by immunoSEQ multiplex PCR, yet TCRdb's version contains in-frame clones alone and is incomplete. This sample has under 150,000 clones, with roughly 70% found just once. Sequenced material: PBMCs. The receptors were gathered from a woman between 40 and 50 years old in good health and CMV-seronegative.

The rearrangement links TRBV11-2 to TRBJ2-2, with D perhaps TRBD2 (7 bases). The CDR3 is 14 residues long. Per germline, CDR1 SGHAT and CDR2 FQNNGV. Trimming left V 6 bases short and J 7 bases short, with 15 bases between. The CDR3 DNA sequence: TGTGCCAGCAGAGGGGGAAGCGGGATCGGGGAGCTGTTTTTT. Its protein is CASRGGSGIGELFF.

This clone was detected only once. The chain joins TRBV7-9 to TRBJ2-1; a possible D gene is TRBD2 (6 bases). V was pared by 3 bases and J by 2 bases, with 8 bases between. Germline V CDR1 and CDR2: SEHNR, FQNEAQ (reference sequence). The CDR3 spans 14 residues. For the CDR3, the DNA is TGTGCCAGCAGCTTCGGGGGTACCTACAATGAGCAGTTCTTC. It is translated as CASSFGGTYNEQFF.

The chain recombines TRBV5-1 with TRBJ2-7; 9 bases line up with TRBD2. This CDR3 has 16 residues. Trimming cost V 0 bases and J 5 bases; bases outside gene matches: 9. Per germline, CDR1 SGHRS and CDR2 YFSETQ. The CDR3 reads CASSLEGSGSVDEQYF. The CDR3, as DNA: TGCGCCAGCAGCTTGGAGGGTAGCGGGAGCGTCGACGAGCAGTACTTC.

The chain couples TRBV5-4 to TRBJ1-4, with 7 positions matching TRBD1. Germline V lookup: CDR1 SGHNT, CDR2 YYREEE (reference sequence). The CDR3 is 13 amino acids. Unmatched junction bases numbered 4, after V lost 5 bases and J lost 6 bases. The CDR3 nucleotides read TGTGCCAGCAGAGGACAGGACGATGAAAAACTGTTTTTT. Protein product: CASRGQDDEKLFF.

The chain links TRBV27 to TRBJ1-1, with 8 bases aligning to TRBD1. There are 12 residues in the CDR3. V lost 2 bases to trimming and J lost 8 bases; unmatched junction nucleotides: 1. Germline CDR1 is MNHEY and CDR2 is SMNVEV (reference sequence). The CDR3 nucleotides are TGTGCCAGCAGTTTAAGGACAGGGGAAGCTTTCTTT. It is translated as CASSLRTGEAFF.

This rearrangement joins TRBV6-5 to TRBJ2-2; TRBD1 might be the D (7 bases). CDR1 is MNHEY, CDR2 SVGAGI, per germline. This CDR3 region has 16 residues. V lost 0 bases and J lost 5, with 13 bases in between. CDR3 sequence (DNA): TGTGCCAGCAGTTACTCCACAGGGGAGGTGACCGGGGAGCTGTTTTTT. Translating it yields CASSYSTGEVTGELFF.

The V and J genes are TRBV7-2 and TRBJ2-3; D is unresolved. Germline assignment: CDR1 SGHTA and CDR2 FQGNSA. Trimming took 10 bases from V and 1 from J, leaving 9 bases between them. The CDR3 runs to 12 residues. The CDR3 nucleotides read TGTGCCACCAGACGGGGCACAGATACGCAGTATTTT. Its protein product is CATRRGTDTQYF.

V and J are TRBV19 and TRBJ1-5; D gene ambiguous. V was shortened by 4 bases and J by 5 bases, with 9 bases between the two germline ends. The V gene's germline CDR1 is LNHDA and CDR2 SQIVND (reference sequence). CDR3 length: 13 residues. The CDR3 here is CASSREGHQPQHF. The CDR3 bases are TGTGCCAGTAGTAGGGAGGGTCATCAGCCCCAGCATTTT.

The chain employs TRBV14 and TRBJ1-5, with D possibly being TRBD1 (6 bases). V was pared by 3 bases and J by 6 bases, with 12 bases between. Germline CDR1 and CDR2: SGHDN and FVKESK. The length of the CDR3 is 14 residues. The CDR3 DNA reads TGTGCCAGCAGCCAGTCGGACAGTAGTCAGCCCCAGCATTTT. This codes for CASSQSDSSQPQHF.

The chain links TRBV5-6 to TRBJ2-5; D call uncertain. This CDR3 spans 13 amino acids. Per the germline V gene, CDR1 is SGHDT and CDR2 is YYEEEE. V was cut by 1 base and J by 5 bases, with 9 bases left in between. The CDR3 coding sequence is TGTGCCAGCAGCTTGATAGTCTGGGAGACCCAGTACTTC. It codes for CASSLIVWETQYF. The complete variable domain, with remaining parts taken from reference TRBV5-6 and TRBJ2-5, reads DAGVTQSPTHLIKTRGQQVTLRCSPKSGHDTVSWYQQALGQGPQFIFQYYEEEERQRGNFPDRFSGHQFPNYSSELNVNALLLGDSALYLCASSLIVWETQYFGPGTRLLVL.

The rearrangement joins TRBV4-1 to TRBJ1-5, with a tentative D call TRBD1 (6 bases). There are 17 residues in the CDR3. Per the germline V gene, CDR1 is MGHRA and CDR2 is YSYEKL. The V gene lost 0 bases and the J gene lost 7 bases, with 19 bases spanning the gap. The CDR3 DNA reads TGCGCCAGCAGCCAAGACTACTCCATCCTACAGGGCCAGCCCCAGCATTTT. Translation gives CASSQDYSILQGQPQHF.

DNA of the CDR3: TGTGCCAGCAGTTTAGACCCCCAGGGGTGGGAAGGCTACACCTTC. It codes for CASSLDPQGWEGYTF. The genes are TRBV27 and TRBJ1-2; possibly TRBD1 for D (6 bases). The length of the CDR3 is 15 residues. Germline CDR1 reads MNHEY; CDR2 reads SMNVEV (reference sequence). V lost 2 bases, J lost 8 bases, and 18 bases lay in between.

The chain joins TRBV5-6 to TRBJ2-7; no firm D call. V was pared by 4 bases and J by 0 bases, with 14 bases between. Germline CDR1 SGHDT, CDR2 YYEEEE. The length of the CDR3 is 15 residues. CDR3 bases: TGTGCCAGCAGCCGACTTTCACAAGGCTCCTACGAGCAGTACTTC. The encoded protein is CASSRLSQGSYEQYF. The entire variable domain, with the rest obtained from reference TRBV5-6 and TRBJ2-7, is as follows: DAGVTQSPTHLIKTRGQQVTLRCSPKSGHDTVSWYQQALGQGPQFIFQYYEEEERQRGNFPDRFSGHQFPNYSSELNVNALLLGDSALYLCASSRLSQGSYEQYFGPGTRLTVT.

In this sample, this clone turned up a few times. The CDR3 reads CASSFGQPGQKNIQYF. In DNA, the CDR3 is TGTGCCAGCAGTTTTGGCCAACCGGGACAGAAAAACATTCAGTACTTC. This chain joins TRBV28 and TRBJ2-4; 7 bases match TRBD1. The germline gives CDR1 MDHEN, CDR2 SYDVKM. This CDR3 is built from 16 residues. V was clipped by 3 bases and J by 4 bases; unmatched bases: 9.

This clone was picked up a small number of times. This rearrangement joins TRBV5-1 to TRBJ2-1, with 9 bases aligning to TRBD1. The CDR3 totals 15 residues. Trimming cost V 1 base and J 5 bases; bases outside gene matches: 4. CDR1 and CDR2 from the germline V gene are SGHRS and YFSETQ. The CDR3 coding sequence is TGCGCCAGCAGCTTGAGGACAGGGGTAGACAATGAGCAGTTCTTC. Translation gives CASSLRTGVDNEQFF.

The J gene is TRBJ2-7, the V gene TRBV6-1, with D hard to call. The CDR3 is made up of 12 amino acids. V was shortened by 4 bases and J by 3 bases, with 7 bases between the two germline ends. Looked up from germline, CDR1 is MNHNS and CDR2 is SASEGT. The CDR3 spells CASSARFYEQYF. CDR3 bases: TGTGCCAGCAGTGCTAGGTTCTACGAGCAGTACTTC.

The chain couples TRBV18 to TRBJ1-3; D is possibly TRBD1 (5 bases). The CDR3 is 18 residues long. V was clipped by 6 bases and J by 0 bases, with 21 bases between them. Germline V lookup: CDR1 KGHSH, CDR2 LQKENI. The CDR3 is CASSPGRGAYLSGNTIYF. In DNA, the CDR3 is TGTGCCAGCTCGCCGGGGAGGGGTGCCTACCTCTCTGGAAACACCATATATTTT. Based on the CDR3 plus reference TRBV18 and TRBJ1-3, the full variable domain is NAGVMQNPRHLVRRRGQEARLRCSPMKGHSHVYWYRQLPEEGLKFMVYLQKENIIDESGMPKERFSAEFPKEGPSILRIQQVVRGDSAAYFCASSPGRGAYLSGNTIYFGEGSWLTVV.

This rearrangement joins TRBV4-1 to TRBJ1-4, with TRBD1 identical over 12 bases. The CDR3 contains 17 residues. Germline V CDR1 and CDR2: MGHRA, YSYEKL. Trimming cost V 2 bases and J 7 bases; bases outside gene matches: 8. DNA of the CDR3: TGCGCCAGCAGCCAACCTATCCGGGACAGGGGGCGTGAAAAACTGTTTTTT. Translation gives CASSQPIRDRGREKLFF.

The chain couples TRBV5-8 to TRBJ1-2; D ambiguous. This CDR3 is built from 16 residues. The germline gives CDR1 SGHTS, CDR2 YDEGEE. The ends were cut back, 1 base at V and 0 bases at J, with 13 bases in the middle. In DNA form, the CDR3 reads TGTGCCAGCAGCTTGCCTATGAAAAATTCTAACTATGGCTACACCTTC. Amino acid sequence: CASSLPMKNSNYGYTF.

The V and J genes are TRBV7-9 and TRBJ2-3; tentatively, D is TRBD2 (5 bases). Trimming stripped 4 bases from V and 4 bases from J, with 9 bases between. From germline, CDR1 is SEHNR and CDR2 FQNEAQ (reference sequence). The CDR3 spans 13 residues. The CDR3, as DNA: TGTGCCAGCAGCTCAACGCGGGCAGATACGCAGTATTTT. It translates to CASSSTRADTQYF. Together with reference TRBV7-9 and TRBJ2-3, the CDR3 gives the full variable domain: DTGVSQNPRHKITKRGQNVTFRCDPISEHNRLYWYRQTLGQGPEFLTYFQNEAQLEKSRLLSDRFSAERPKGSFSTLEIQRTEQGDSAMYLCASSSTRADTQYFGPGTRLTVL.

The J gene is TRBJ2-1, the V gene TRBV2; the match to TRBD2 covers 8 bases. V lost 2 bases to trimming and J lost 9 bases; unmatched junction nucleotides: 15. CDR3 size: 17 residues. Looked up from germline, CDR1 is SNHLY and CDR2 is FYNNEI. CDR3 sequence: CASSETPGSGIGGEQFF. CDR3 coding DNA: TGTGCCAGCAGTGAAACCCCGGGTAGCGGGATAGGCGGTGAGCAGTTCTTC.

The J gene is TRBJ1-6, the V gene TRBV27; no definite D call. The CDR3 is 11 amino acids. Germline values: CDR1 MNHEY, CDR2 SMNVEV (reference sequence). The V and J ends lost 9 bases and 8 bases respectively, with 8 bases between them. CDR3 protein: CARRRHSPLHF. The CDR3 DNA sequence: TGTGCCAGGCGGCGTCATTCACCCCTCCACTTT.

V is TRBV6-5 and J is TRBJ1-2; tentatively, D is TRBD1 (6 bases). The CDR3 runs 14 residues. In germline, CDR1 is MNHEY, CDR2 SVGAGI. Deletions cut 0 bases from V and 3 bases from J, with 8 bases between. CDR3 in DNA: TGTGCCAGCAGTTACTCCTCAGGGGACTATGGCTACACCTTC. Its protein is CASSYSSGDYGYTF.

The genes are TRBV6-1 and TRBJ1-2; TRBD1 matches at 9 bases. Germline V lookup: CDR1 MNHNS, CDR2 SASEGT. The CDR3 has 13 residues. V dropped 9 bases and J dropped 8; count of bases not matched to a gene: 10. CDR3 bases: TGTGCCAGAAGACAGGGGGTATTTCGAGGCTACACCTTC. It translates to CARRQGVFRGYTF.

V usage is TRBV28 and J usage is TRBJ1-5; D ambiguous. The germline V and J ends were trimmed by 4 bases and 2 bases, with 9 bases remaining between them. The CDR3 consists of 14 residues. CDR1 is MDHEN, CDR2 SYDVKM, per germline. In DNA form, the CDR3 reads TGTGCCAGCAGTTCGGGTTTGGGCAATCAGCCCCAGCATTTT. As protein: CASSSGLGNQPQHF.

This sequence joins TRBV5-5 and TRBJ1-1; D possibly corresponds to TRBD1 (6 bases). CDR3 length: 14 amino acids. The V and J ends lost 7 bases and 0 bases respectively, with 13 bases between them. Germline values: CDR1 SGHKS, CDR2 YYEKEE (reference sequence). CDR3 loop: CASALQGVNTEAFF. CDR3 coding DNA: TGTGCCAGCGCACTACAGGGAGTGAACACTGAAGCTTTCTTT.

V gene TRBV2 combines with J gene TRBJ1-5; perhaps TRBD1 as D (6 bases). Germline values: CDR1 SNHLY, CDR2 FYNNEI. The CDR3 sequence is 17 residues long. The V gene lost 2 bases and the J gene lost 0 bases, with 14 bases spanning the gap. The CDR3 region is CASSELDSLYSNQPQHF. CDR3 DNA sequence: TGTGCCAGCAGTGAACTGGACAGTCTCTATAGCAATCAGCCCCAGCATTTT.